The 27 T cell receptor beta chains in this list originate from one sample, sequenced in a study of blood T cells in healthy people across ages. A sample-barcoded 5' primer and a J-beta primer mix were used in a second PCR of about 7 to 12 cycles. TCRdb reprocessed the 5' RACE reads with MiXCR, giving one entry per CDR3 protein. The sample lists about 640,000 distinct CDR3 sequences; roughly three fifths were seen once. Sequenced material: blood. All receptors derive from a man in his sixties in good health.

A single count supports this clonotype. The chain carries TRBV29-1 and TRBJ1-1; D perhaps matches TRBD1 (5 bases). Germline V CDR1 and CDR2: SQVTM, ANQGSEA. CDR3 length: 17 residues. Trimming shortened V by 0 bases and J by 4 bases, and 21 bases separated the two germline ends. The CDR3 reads CSVEEYGSRVLSTEAFF. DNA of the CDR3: TGCAGCGTTGAAGAGTACGGTAGCAGGGTTCTGAGCACTGAAGCTTTCTTT.

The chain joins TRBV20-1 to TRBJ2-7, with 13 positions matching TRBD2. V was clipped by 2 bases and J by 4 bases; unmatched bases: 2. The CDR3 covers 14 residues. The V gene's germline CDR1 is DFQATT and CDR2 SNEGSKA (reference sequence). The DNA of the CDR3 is TGCAGTGCTAGAAGGACTAGCGGGGGTTACGAGCAGTACTTC. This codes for CSARRTSGGYEQYF.

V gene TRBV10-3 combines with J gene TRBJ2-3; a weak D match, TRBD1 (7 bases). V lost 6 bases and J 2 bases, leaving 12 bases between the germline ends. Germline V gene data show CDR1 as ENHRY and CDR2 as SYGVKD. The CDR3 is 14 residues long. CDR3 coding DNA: TGTGCCATCAGAACAGGGGAGGACACAGATACGCAGTATTTT. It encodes CAIRTGEDTDTQYF.

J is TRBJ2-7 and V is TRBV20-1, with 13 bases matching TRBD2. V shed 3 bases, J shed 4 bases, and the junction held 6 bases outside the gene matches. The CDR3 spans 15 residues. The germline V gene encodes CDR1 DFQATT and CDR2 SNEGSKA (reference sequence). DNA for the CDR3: TGCAGTGCTAGTGCGGGACTAGCGGGGAGGTACGAGCAGTACTTC. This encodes CSASAGLAGRYEQYF.

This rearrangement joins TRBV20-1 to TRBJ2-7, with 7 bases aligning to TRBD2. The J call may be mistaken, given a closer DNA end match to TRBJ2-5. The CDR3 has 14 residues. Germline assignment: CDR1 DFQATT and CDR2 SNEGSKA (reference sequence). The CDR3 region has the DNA TGCAGTGCTAGACTTACTAGCGCCGGCCAGACCCAGTACTTC. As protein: CSARLTSAGQTQYF.

The CDR3 coding sequence is TGCAGCGCCGAGGGCCTGACAGTCGGCAATGAGCAGTTCTTC. This encodes CSAEGLTVGNEQFF. The chain employs TRBV29-1 and TRBJ2-1; D assignment may be TRBD1 or TRBD2 (5 bases each). The CDR3 spans 14 residues. CDR1 and CDR2 from the germline V gene are SQVTM and ANQGSEA. V lost 7 bases, J lost 6 bases, and 19 bases lay in between.

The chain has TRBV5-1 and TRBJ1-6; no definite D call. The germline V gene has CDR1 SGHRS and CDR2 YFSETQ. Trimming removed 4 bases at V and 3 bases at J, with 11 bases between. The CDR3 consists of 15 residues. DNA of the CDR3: TGCGCCAGCAGCCCCCGGGAAGACTATAATTCACCCCTCCACTTT. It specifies CASSPREDYNSPLHF. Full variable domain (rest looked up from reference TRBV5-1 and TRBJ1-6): KAGVTQTPRYLIKTRGQQVTLSCSPISGHRSVSWYQQTPGQGLQFLFEYFSETQRNKGNFPGRFSGRQFSNSRSEMNVSTLELGDSALYLCASSPREDYNSPLHFGNGTRLTVT.

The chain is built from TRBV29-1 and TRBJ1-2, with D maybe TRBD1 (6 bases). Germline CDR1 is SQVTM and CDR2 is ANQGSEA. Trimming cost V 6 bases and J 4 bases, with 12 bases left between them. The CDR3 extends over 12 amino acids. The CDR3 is CSVKQGAYGYTF. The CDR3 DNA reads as TGCAGCGTGAAACAGGGAGCCTATGGCTACACCTTC.

The CDR3 sequence: CASSVAGGTQETQYF. CDR3 nucleotide sequence: TGTGCCAGCAGCGTAGCGGGTGGGACCCAAGAGACCCAGTACTTC. The rearrangement uses TRBV9 and TRBJ2-5, with D perhaps given as TRBD1 or TRBD2 (5 bases each). Germline CDR1 is SGDLS and CDR2 is YYNGEE. The CDR3 has 15 amino acids. V lost 0 bases to trimming and J lost 1 base, with 10 bases between them.

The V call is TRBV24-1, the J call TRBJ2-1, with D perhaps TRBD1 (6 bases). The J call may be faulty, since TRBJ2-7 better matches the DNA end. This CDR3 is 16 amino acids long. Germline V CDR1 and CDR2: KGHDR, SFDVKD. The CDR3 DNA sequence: TGTGCCACCAGTTCGGTTCAGGGGACCCCTTACAATGAGCAGTACTTC. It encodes CATSSVQGTPYNEQYF.

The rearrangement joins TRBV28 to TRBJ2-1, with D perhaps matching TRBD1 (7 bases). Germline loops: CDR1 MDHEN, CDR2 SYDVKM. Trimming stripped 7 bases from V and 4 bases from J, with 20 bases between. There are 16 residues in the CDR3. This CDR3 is CASTLGGGGPYNEQFF. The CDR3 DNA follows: TGTGCCAGCACCCTAGGAGGAGGGGGCCCATACAATGAGCAGTTCTTC.

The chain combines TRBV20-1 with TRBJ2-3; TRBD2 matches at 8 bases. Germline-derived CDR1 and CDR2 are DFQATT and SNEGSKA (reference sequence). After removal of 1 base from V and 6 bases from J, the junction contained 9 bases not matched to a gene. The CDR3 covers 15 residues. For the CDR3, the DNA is TGCAGTGCTAGAGCATTTATAGCGGGGTCGGATACGCAGTATTTT. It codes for CSARAFIAGSDTQYF.

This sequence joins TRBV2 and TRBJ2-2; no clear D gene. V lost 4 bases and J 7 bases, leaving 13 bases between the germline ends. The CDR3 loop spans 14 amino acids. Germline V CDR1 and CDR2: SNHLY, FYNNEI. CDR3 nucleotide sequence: TGTGCCAGCAGTGGTGTCCGGGTTTACGGGGAGCTGTTTTTT. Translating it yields CASSGVRVYGELFF.

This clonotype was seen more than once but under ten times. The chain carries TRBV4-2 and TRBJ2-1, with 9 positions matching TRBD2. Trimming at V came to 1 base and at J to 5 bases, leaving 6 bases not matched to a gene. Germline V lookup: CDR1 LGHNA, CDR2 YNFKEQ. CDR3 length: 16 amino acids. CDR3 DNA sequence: TGTGCCAGCAGCCAAGCCCCCCAGCGGGGGGACAATGAGCAGTTCTTC. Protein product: CASSQAPQRGDNEQFF.

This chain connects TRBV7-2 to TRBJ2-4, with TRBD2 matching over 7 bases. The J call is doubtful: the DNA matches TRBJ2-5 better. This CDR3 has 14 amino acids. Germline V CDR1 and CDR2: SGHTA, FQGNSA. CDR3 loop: CASSLQTSKETQYF. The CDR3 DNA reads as TGTGCCAGCAGCTTGCAGACTAGCAAAGAGACCCAGTACTTC.

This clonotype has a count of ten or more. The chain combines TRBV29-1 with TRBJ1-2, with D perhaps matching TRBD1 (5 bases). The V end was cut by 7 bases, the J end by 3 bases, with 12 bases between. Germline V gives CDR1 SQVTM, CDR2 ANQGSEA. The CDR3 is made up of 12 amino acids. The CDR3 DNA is TGCAGCGCCCTCGGGGGGGACTATGGCTACACCTTC. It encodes CSALGGDYGYTF.

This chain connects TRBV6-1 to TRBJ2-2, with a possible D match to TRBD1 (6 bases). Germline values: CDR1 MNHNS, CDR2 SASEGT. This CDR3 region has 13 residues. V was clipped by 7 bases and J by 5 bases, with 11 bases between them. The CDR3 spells CASMGARTGELFF. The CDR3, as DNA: TGTGCCAGCATGGGGGCGCGGACCGGGGAGCTGTTTTTT.

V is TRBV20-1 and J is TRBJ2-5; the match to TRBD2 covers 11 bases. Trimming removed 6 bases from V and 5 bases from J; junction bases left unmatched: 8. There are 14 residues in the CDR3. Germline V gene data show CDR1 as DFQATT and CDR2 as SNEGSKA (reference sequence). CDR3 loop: CSAPKLAGEETQYF. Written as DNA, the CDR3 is TGCAGTGCCCCGAAACTAGCGGGGGAGGAGACCCAGTACTTC.

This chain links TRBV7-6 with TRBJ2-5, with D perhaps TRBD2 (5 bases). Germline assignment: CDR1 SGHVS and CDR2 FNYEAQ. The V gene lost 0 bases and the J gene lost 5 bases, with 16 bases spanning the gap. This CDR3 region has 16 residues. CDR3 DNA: TGTGCCAGCAGCTTAGCGATACTAGAGTGGGGTGAGACCCAGTACTTC. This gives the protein CASSLAILEWGETQYF. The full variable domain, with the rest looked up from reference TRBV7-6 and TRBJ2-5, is GAGVSQSPRYKVTKRGQDVALRCDPISGHVSLYWYRQALGQGPEFLTYFNYEAQQDKSGLPNDRFSAERPEGSISTLTIQRTEQRDSAMYRCASSLAILEWGETQYFGPGTRLLVL.

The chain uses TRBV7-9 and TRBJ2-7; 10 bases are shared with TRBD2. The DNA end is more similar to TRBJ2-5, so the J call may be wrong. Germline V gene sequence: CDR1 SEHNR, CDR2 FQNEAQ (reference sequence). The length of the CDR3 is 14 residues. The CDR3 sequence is CASSNRGLAETQYF. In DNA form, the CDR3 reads TGTGCCAGCAGCAACCGGGGACTAGCGGAGACCCAGTACTTC.

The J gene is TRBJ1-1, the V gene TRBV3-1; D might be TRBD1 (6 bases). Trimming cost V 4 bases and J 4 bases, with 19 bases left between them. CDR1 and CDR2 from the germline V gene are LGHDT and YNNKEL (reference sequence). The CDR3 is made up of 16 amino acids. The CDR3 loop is CASSPIGPGTSTEAFF. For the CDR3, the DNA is TGTGCCAGCAGCCCCATCGGGCCCGGGACAAGCACTGAAGCTTTCTTT. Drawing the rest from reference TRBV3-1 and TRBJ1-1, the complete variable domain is DTAVSQTPKYLVTQMGNDKSIKCEQNLGHDTMYWYKQDSKKFLKIMFSYNNKELIINETVPNRFSPKSPDKAHLNLHINSLELGDSAVYFCASSPIGPGTSTEAFFGQGTRLTVV.

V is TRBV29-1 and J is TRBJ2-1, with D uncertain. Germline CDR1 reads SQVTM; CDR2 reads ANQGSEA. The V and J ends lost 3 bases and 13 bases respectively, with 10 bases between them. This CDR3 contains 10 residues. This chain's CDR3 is CSVDQTSQFF. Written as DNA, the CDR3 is TGCAGCGTTGATCAGACATCTCAGTTCTTC.

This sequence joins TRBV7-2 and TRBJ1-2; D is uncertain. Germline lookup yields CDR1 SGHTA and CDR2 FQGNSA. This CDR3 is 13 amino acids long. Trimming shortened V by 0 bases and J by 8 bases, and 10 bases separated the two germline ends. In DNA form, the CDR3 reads TGTGCCAGCAGCTTAGCTGGCAACCTCGGCTACACCTTC. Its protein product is CASSLAGNLGYTF.

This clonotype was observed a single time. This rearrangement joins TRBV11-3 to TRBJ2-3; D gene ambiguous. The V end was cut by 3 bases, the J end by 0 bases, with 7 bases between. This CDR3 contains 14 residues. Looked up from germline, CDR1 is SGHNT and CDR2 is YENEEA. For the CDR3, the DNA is TGTGCCAGCAGCTTCGCGGCGAGCACAGATACGCAGTATTTT. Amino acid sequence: CASSFAASTDTQYF.

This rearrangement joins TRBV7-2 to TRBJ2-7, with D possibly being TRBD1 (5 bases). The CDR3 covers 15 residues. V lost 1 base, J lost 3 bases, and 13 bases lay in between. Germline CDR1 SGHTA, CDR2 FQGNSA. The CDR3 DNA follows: TGTGCCAGCAGCTTAGGGCTAAGACAGTTCTACGAGCAGTACTTC. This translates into CASSLGLRQFYEQYF.

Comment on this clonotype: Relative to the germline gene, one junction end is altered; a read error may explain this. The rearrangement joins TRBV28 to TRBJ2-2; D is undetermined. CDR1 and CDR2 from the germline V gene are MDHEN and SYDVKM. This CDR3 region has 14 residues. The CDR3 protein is CASSPGDGSGELFF. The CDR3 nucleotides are TGTGCCAGCAGTCCCGGCGACGGGTCCGGAGAGCTGTTTTTT.

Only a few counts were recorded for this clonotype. DNA for the CDR3: TGTGCCAGCAGTTACTCTGTCAGGATCTCACCCCTCCACTTT. Amino acids: CASSYSVRISPLHF. The chain couples TRBV6-5 to TRBJ1-6; D remains unclear. V lost 0 bases and J lost 10, with 10 bases in between. The CDR3 loop spans 14 amino acids. The germline CDR1 and CDR2 sequences are MNHEY and SVGAGI.